The entry below describes one T cell receptor (beta chain). The table came from immunoSEQ multiplex PCR; TCRdb's copy has only in-frame clones and leaves some out. The table has approximately 70,000 clones, approximately 95% seen once. The source of the sample is a study of T cell changes during pregnancy in multiple sclerosis. The CDR3 is 14 amino acids. Germline V gives CDR1 SGHDT, CDR2 YYEEEE. Germline trimming cut 3 bases from V and 1 base from J; bases unmatched to any gene: 1. The sequencing here drew on CD4+ T cells from peripheral blood mononuclear cells, taken after pregnancy. This TCR came from a female donor with multiple sclerosis, enrolled in a pregnancy study. The V gene is TRBV5-6, the J gene TRBJ1-5, with 7 nucleotides matching TRBD1. In DNA form, the CDR3 reads TGTGCCAGCAGCTCGACAGGGAGCAATCAGCCCCAGCATTTT. Its protein is CASSSTGSNQPQHF.